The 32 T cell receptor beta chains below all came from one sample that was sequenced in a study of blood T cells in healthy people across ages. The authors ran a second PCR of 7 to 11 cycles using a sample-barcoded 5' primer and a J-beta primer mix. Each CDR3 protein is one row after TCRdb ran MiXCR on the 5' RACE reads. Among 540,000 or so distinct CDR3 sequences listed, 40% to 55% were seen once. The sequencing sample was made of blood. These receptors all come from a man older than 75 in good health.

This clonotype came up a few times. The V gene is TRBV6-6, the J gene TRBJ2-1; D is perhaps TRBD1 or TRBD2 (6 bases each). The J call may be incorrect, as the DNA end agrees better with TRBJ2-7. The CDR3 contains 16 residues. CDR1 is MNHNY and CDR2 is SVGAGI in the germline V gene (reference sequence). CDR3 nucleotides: TGTGCCAGCAGTTATATTCGGGGGCCCTCCTACAATGAGCAGTACTTC. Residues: CASSYIRGPSYNEQYF.

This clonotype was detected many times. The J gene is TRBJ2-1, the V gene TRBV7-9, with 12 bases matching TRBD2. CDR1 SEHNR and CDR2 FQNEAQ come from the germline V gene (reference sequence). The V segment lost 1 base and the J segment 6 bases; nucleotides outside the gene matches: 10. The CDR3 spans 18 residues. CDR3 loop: CASSLGLAGGPVLNEQFF. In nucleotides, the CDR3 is TGTGCCAGCAGCTTAGGCCTAGCGGGAGGGCCCGTCCTCAATGAGCAGTTCTTC.

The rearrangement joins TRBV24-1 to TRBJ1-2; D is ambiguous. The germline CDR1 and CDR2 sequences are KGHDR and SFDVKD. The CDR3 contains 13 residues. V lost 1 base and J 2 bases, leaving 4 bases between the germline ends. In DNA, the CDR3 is TGTGCCACCAGTGATTTTCGGAACTATGGCTACACCTTC. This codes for CATSDFRNYGYTF.

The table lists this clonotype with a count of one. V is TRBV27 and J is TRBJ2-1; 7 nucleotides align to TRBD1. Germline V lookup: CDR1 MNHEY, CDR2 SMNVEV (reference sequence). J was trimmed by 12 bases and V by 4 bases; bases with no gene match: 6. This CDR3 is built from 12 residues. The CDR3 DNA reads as TGTGCCAGCAGTTCGGGACAGATAGGGCAGTTCTTC. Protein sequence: CASSSGQIGQFF.

CDR3: CASSPKSNTGELFF. CDR3 DNA sequence: TGTGCCAGCAGCCCAAAATCGAACACCGGGGAGCTGTTTTTT. The J gene is TRBJ2-2, the V gene TRBV7-3, with D hard to call. Deletions cut 5 bases from V and 0 bases from J, with 7 bases between. The CDR3 loop spans 14 amino acids. Per germline, CDR1 SGHTA and CDR2 FQGTGA.

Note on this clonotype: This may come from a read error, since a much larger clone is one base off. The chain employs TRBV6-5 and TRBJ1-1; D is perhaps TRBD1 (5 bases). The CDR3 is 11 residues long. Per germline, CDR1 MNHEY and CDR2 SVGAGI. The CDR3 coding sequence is TGTGTCAGCAGCACCGAGGGGAAAGCTTTCTTT. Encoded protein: CVSSTEGKAFF.

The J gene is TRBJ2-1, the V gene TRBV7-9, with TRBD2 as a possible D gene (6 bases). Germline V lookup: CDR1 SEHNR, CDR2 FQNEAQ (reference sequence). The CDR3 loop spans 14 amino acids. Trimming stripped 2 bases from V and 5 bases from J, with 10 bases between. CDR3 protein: CASSLLAAHNEQFF. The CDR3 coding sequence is TGTGCCAGCAGCTTATTAGCGGCCCACAATGAGCAGTTCTTC.

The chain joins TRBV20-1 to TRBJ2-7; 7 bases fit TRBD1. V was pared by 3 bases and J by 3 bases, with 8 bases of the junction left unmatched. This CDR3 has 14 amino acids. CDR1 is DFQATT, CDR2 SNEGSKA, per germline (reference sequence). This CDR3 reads CSASVPGQNYEQYF. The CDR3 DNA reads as TGCAGTGCTAGCGTACCGGGACAGAACTACGAGCAGTACTTC.

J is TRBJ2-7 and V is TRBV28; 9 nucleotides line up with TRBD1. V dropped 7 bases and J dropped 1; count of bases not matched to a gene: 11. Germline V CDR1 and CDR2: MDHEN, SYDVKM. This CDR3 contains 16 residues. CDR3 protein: CASTRPGQGVSYEQYF. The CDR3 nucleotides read TGTGCCAGCACCAGGCCGGGACAGGGAGTGTCCTACGAGCAGTACTTC.

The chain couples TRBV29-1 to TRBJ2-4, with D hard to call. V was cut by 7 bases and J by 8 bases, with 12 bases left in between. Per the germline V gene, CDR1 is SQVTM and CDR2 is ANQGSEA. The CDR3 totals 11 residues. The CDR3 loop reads CSAHVTDIQYF. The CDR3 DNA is TGCAGCGCTCATGTCACAGACATTCAGTACTTC.

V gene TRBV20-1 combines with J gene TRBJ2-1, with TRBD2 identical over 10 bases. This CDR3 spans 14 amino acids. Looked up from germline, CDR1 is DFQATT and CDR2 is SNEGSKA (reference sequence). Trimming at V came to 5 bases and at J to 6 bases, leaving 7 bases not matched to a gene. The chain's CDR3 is CSALGLAEANEQFF. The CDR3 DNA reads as TGCAGTGCTCTCGGACTAGCGGAGGCCAATGAGCAGTTCTTC.

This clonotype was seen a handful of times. The CDR3 spells CASSPQGQIAGIQYF. CDR3 in DNA: TGTGCCAGCAGCCCCCAAGGACAGATCGCCGGCATTCAGTACTTC. This chain connects TRBV13 to TRBJ2-4; D possibly corresponds to TRBD1 (6 bases). The CDR3 runs 15 residues. Between the trimmed V and J ends, which lost 5 bases and 9 bases, there was a span of 20 bases. Germline CDR1 and CDR2: PRHDT and FYEKMQ (reference sequence).

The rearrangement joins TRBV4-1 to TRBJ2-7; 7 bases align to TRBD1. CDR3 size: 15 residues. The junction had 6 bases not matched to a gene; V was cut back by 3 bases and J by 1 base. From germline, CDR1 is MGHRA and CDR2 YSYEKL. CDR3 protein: CASSHSLTGSYEQYF. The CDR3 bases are TGCGCCAGCAGCCATTCCCTGACAGGGTCCTACGAGCAGTACTTC.

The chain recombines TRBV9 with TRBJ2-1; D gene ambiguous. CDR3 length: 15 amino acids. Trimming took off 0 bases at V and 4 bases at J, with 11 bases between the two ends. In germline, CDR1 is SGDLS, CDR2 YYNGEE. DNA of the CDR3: TGTGCCAGCAGCGTAGGCGACTCCACTTACAATGAGCAGTTCTTC. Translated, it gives CASSVGDSTYNEQFF.

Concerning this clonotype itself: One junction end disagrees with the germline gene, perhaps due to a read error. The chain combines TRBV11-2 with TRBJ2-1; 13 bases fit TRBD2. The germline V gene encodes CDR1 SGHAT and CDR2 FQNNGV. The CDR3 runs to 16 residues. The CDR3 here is CASSSGTSGTYNGQFF. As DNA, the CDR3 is TGTGCCAGCAGCTCCGGGACTAGCGGGACATACAATGGGCAGTTCTTC.

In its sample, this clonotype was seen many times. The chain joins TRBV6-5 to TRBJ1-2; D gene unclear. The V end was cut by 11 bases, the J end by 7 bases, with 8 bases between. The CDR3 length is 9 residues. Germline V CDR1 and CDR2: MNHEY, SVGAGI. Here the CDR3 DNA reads TGTGCCCTGAGTGCTGGCTACACCTTC. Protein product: CALSAGYTF.

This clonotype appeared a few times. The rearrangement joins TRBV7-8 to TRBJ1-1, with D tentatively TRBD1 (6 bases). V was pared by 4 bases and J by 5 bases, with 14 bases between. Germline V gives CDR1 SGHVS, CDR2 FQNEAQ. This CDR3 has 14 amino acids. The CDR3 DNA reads TGTGCCAGCAGCTCATTCGGGGGGCGAACTGAAGCTTTCTTT. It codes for CASSSFGGRTEAFF. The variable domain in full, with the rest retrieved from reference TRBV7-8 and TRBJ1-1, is GAGVSQSPRYKVAKRGQDVALRCDPISGHVSLFWYQQALGQGPEFLTYFQNEAQLDKSGLPSDRFFAERPEGSVSTLKIQRTQQEDSAVYLCASSSFGGRTEAFFGQGTRLTVV.

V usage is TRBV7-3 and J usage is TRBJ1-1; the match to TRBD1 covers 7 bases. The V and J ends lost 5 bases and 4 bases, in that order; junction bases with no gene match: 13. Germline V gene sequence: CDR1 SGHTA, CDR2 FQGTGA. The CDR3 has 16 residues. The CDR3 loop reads CASSERGRGKGTEAFF. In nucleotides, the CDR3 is TGTGCCAGCAGCGAACGGGGCAGGGGGAAGGGCACTGAAGCTTTCTTT.

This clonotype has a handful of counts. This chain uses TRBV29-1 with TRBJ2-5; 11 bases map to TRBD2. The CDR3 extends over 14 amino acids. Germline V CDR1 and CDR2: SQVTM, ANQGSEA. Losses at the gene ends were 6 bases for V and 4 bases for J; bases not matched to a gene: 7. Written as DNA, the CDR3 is TGCAGCGTAGAGACTAGCGGGACACTAGAGACCCAGTACTTC. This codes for CSVETSGTLETQYF.

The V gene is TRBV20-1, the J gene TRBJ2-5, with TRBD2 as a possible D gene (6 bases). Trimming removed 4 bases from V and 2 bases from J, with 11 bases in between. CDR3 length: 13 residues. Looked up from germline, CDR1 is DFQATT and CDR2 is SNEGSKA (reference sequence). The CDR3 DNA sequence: TGCAGTGCTACCCAACTAGCTCAAGAGACCCAGTACTTC. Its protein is CSATQLAQETQYF.

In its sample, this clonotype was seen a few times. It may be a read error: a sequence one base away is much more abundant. The CDR3 sequence: CASRDGQGSGAFF. The CDR3 DNA sequence: TGTGCCAGCAGGGACGGGCAGGGGAGTGGGGCTTTCTTT. The V gene is TRBV6-6, the J gene TRBJ1-1; the D gene is possibly TRBD1 (6 bases). Germline assignment: CDR1 MNHNY and CDR2 SVGAGI (reference sequence). This CDR3 is 13 amino acids long. Between the trimmed V and J ends, which lost 6 bases and 11 bases, there was a span of 19 bases.

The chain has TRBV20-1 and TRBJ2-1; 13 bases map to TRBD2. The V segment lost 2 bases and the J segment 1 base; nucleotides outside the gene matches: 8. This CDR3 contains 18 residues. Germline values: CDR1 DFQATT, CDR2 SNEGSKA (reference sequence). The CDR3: CSARSGLAGFISYNEQFF. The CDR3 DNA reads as TGCAGTGCTAGATCGGGACTAGCGGGGTTTATTTCCTACAATGAGCAGTTCTTC.

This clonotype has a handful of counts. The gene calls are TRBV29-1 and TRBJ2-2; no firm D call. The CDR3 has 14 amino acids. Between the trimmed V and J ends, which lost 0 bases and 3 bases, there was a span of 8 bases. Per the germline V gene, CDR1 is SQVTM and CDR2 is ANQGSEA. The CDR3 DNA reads TGCAGCGTTGAAGATCAGGCATACACCGGGGAGCTGTTTTTT. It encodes CSVEDQAYTGELFF.

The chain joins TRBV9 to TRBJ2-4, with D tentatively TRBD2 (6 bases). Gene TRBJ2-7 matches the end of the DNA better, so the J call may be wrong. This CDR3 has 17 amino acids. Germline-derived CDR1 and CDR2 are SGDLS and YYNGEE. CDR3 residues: CASSVGLTGGAAYEQYF. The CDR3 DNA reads TGTGCCAGCAGCGTAGGCCTCACTGGAGGGGCGGCCTACGAGCAGTACTTC.

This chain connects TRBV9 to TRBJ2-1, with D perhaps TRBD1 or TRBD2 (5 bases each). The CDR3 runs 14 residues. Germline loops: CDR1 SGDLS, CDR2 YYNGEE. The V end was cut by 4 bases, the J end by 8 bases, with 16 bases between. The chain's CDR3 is CASSPSPGPYEQFF. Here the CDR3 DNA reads TGTGCCAGCAGCCCGTCCCCGGGGCCATATGAGCAGTTCTTC.

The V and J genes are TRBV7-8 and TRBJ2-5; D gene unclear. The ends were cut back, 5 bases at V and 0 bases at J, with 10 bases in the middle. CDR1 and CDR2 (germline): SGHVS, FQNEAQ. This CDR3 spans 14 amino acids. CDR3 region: CASSQIGDQETQYF. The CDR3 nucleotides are TGTGCCAGCAGCCAGATTGGAGACCAAGAGACCCAGTACTTC.

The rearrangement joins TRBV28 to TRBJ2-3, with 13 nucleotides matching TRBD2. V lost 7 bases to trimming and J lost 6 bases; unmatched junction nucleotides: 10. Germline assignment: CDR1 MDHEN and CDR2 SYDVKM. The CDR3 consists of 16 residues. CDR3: CASTPWTSGREDTQYF. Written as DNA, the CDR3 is TGTGCCAGCACACCCTGGACTAGCGGGAGAGAGGATACGCAGTATTTT.

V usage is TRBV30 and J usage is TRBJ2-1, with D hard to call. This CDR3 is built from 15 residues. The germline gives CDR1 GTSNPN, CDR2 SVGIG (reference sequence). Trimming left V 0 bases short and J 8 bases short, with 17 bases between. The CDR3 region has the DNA TGTGCCTGGAGTGTAGGTATTATATTGAGTGATGAGCAGTTCTTC. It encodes CAWSVGIILSDEQFF.

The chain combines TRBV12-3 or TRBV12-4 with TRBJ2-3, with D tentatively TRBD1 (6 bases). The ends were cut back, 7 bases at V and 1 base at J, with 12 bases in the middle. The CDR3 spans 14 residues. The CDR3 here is CASTLEGGTDTQYF. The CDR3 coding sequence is TGTGCCAGCACTCTAGAGGGGGGCACAGATACGCAGTATTTT.

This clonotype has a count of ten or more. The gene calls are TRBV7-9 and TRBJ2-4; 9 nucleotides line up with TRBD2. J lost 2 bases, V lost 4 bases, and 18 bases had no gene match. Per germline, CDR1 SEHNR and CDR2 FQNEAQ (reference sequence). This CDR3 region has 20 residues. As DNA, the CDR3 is TGTGCCAGCAGCTCCCCTAGCGGGAATCGGGCCAGACTATCCAAAAACATTCAGTACTTC. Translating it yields CASSSPSGNRARLSKNIQYF.

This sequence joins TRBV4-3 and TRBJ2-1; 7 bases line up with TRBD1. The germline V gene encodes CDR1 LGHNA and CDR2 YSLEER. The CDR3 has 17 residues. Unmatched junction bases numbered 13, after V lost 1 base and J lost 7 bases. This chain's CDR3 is CASSQGRVQGLGNEQFF. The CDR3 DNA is TGCGCCAGCAGCCAAGGTCGAGTACAGGGGTTAGGGAATGAGCAGTTCTTC.

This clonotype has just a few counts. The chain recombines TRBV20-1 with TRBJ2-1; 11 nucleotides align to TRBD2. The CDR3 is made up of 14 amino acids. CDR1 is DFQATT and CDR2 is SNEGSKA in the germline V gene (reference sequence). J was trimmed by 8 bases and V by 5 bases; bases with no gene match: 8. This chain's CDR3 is CSAVRLAGGHEQFF. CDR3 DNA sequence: TGCAGTGCTGTCCGCCTAGCGGGAGGACATGAGCAGTTCTTC.